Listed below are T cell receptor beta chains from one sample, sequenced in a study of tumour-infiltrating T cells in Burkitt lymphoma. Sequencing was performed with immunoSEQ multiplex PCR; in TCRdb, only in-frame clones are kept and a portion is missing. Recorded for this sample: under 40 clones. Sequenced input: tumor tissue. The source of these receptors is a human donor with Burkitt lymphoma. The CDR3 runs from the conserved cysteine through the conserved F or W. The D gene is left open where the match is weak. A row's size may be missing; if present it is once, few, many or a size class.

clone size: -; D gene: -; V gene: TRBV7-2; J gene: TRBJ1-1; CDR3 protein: CASSLDLQGVNTEAFF; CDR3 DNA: TGTGCCAGCAGCTTAGATCTCCAGGGTGTGAACACTGAAGCTTTCTTT
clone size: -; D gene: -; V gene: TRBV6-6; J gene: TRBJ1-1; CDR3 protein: CASSYYGQNAEAFF; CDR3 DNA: TGTGCCAGCAGTTACTACGGCCAGAACGCTGAAGCTTTCTTT
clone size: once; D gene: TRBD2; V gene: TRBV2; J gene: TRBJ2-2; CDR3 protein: CASSPRAGAVTGELFF; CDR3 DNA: TGTGCCAGCAGCCCTAGGGCGGGAGCAGTCACCGGGGAGCTGTTTTTT
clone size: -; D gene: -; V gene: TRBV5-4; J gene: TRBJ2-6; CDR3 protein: CASERHTRQSRANVLTF; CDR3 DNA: TGTGCCAGCGAAAGGCATACCAGACAAAGTCGGGCCAACGTCCTGACCTTC
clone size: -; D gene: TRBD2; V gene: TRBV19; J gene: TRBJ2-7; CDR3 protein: CASSRYSGSLSEQYF; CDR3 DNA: TGTGCCAGTAGTAGGTATAGCGGGAGTCTCAGCGAGCAGTACTTC
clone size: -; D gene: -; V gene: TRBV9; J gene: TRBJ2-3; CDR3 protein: CASTRGGPFTDTQYF; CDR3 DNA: TGTGCCAGCACCAGAGGGGGGCCGTTCACAGATACGCAGTATTTT
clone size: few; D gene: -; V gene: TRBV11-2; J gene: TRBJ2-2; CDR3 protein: CASSWAGLNLGELFF; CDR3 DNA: TGTGCCAGCAGCTGGGCGGGACTGAATCTCGGGGAGCTGTTTTTT
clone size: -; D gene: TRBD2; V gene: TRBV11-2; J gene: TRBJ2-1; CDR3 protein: CASSLARLAGLNEQFF; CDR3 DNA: TGTGCCAGCAGCTTAGCCCGACTAGCGGGGCTCAATGAGCAGTTCTTC
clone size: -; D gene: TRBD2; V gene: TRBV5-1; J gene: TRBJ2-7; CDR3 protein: CASSPGTSGYEQYF; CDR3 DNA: TGCGCCAGCAGTCCCGGGACTAGCGGCTACGAGCAGTACTTC
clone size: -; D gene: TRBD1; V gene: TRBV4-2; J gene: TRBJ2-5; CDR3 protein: CASSLGTGAGETQYF; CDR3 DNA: TGTGCCAGCAGCCTCGGGACAGGGGCAGGGGAGACCCAGTACTTC
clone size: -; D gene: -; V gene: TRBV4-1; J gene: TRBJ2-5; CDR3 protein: CASSLVLFDLETQYF; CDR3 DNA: TGCGCCAGCAGCCTAGTTTTATTCGATTTAGAGACCCAGTACTTC
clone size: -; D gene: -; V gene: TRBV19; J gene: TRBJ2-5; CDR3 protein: CASSMEETQYF; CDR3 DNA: TGTGCCAGTAGTATGGAAGAGACCCAGTACTTC
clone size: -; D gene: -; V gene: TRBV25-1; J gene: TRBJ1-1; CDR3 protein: CASRWGTEAFF; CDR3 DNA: TGTGCCAGCAGGTGGGGCACTGAAGCTTTCTTT